This T cell receptor (beta chain) was captured in a study of Ad26.COV2.S vaccination and SARS-CoV-2 variants (dated by TCRdb to the early 2020s). Background on the whole study: Vaccine-arm donors were drawn from COV1001, a multicentre, randomized, double-blind, placebo-controlled phase I-IIa trial of Ad26.COV2.S in healthy adults. A total of 32 samples were included in the TCR-sequenced set, comprising around 20 Ad26.COV2.S vaccine recipients, 5 placebo recipients and 8 SARS-CoV-2 convalescent individuals. Sequencing of the TCRbeta repertoire served to evaluate the specificity and breadth of SARS-CoV-2-reactive T cell receptors following Ad26.COV2.S vaccination. Ad26.COV2.S was given intramuscularly at 5x10^10 or 1x10^11 viral particles, as a single shot or as two shots 56 days apart. Blinding of investigators to trial group allocation was maintained during experiments and outcome assessment. Participants in the trial were split at random into five groups of five each, receiving low-dose or high-dose Ad26.COV2.S once or twice, or else placebo on both occasions.

The label giving this sample's treatment or condition can be read as: around 19 received Ad26.COV2.S at low or high dose, single or two shots; about five received placebo; per-sample allocation not given. For vaccine and placebo recipients, the sequenced repertoires came from samples collected on day 63 after the first injection. In Cohort 1b, about 27 adults aged 18-55 years were enrolled at a single site in Boston, USA, between 29 July and 7 August 2020. Ad26.COV2.S was a replication-incompetent adenovirus type 26 vector that expressed a prefusion-stabilized SARS-CoV-2 spike protein derived from the original Wuhan strain. The immunoSEQ Assay was used to sequence TCRbeta CDR3 regions. After extraction, genomic DNA underwent amplification by bias-controlled multiplex PCR, followed by high-throughput sequencing. The study's processing was this. To quantify the absolute abundance of each unique TCRbeta CDR3 region, sequences were collapsed and filtered. T cell fraction was estimated by normalizing TCRbeta template counts to usable DNA, with usable DNA measured through amplification of reference genes found in all nucleated cells. Repertoire TCRs were annotated as SARS-CoV-2-specific by exact matching of V gene, CDR3 amino acid sequence and J gene to a known reactive TCR set. The reference SARS-CoV-2 TCR set was derived from MIRA and filtered for enrichment in COVID-19-positive ImmuneCODE repertoires, a step that removed public or cross-reactive TCRs. Drawing on the MIRA antigens, annotated TCRs were analysed further at the level of specific ORF or position within ORF. Breadth was defined as the number of annotated unique rearrangements divided by the total number of unique productive rearrangements, and depth was defined as the summed frequency of the annotated unique rearrangements. TCR breadth was compared between groups using two-sided Wilcoxon rank-sum tests. TCRdb carries this immuneACCESS record with in-frame sequences only. Its versions omit some clonotypes, under half of them owing to an unresolved V gene in the studies checked, with the rest unexplained. D and trimming were read from the DNA, whereas the V and J calls and clone size are those reported in that table. This sample is represented by 500,000 or so clones; around nine tenths of them were singletons. Together, the top ten hold 13% of the sample.

Comment on this clone: Its specific antigen is unknown. No much larger clone exists at a distance of one base, and base qualities are not known.

Taken from the germline V gene (reference sequence), the CDR1 and CDR2 loops are MNHNY and SVGAGI. Taken from cysteine to phenylalanine, the CDR3 has 16 residues. Just the 48-base CDR3 DNA is kept, in frame starting at base 1. V sheds 0 bases and J sheds 2 bases, leaving 8 bases between their ends. Here is what the overall study found, with its caveats: According to the authors, total T cell responses may have been underestimated by the TCR breadth and depth analyses. The study was not powered to compare responses between vaccine doses or regimens. After vaccination, spike-specific CD8+ and CD4+ T cell responses were reported to show substantial breadth. Higher spike-specific TCR breadth was observed in Ad26.COV2.S recipients than in placebo recipients (P = 0.0014). Vaccine and placebo recipients had comparable non-spike TCR breadth, which fits with the vaccine containing only spike.

This TCR derives from a person between 18 and 65 years old who received the Ad26.COV2.S COVID-19 vaccine or a placebo. The chain uses TRBV6-6 and TRBJ2-6; a confident D gene designation cannot be given. This specimen consisted of peripheral blood, obtained in a trial of Ad26.COV2.S vaccine versus placebo. The sequence in DNA is TGTGCCAGCAGTTACTCGACGACTCCTGGGGCCAACGTCCTGACTTTC. Translated, this gives CASSYSTTPGANVLTF.